These T cell receptor beta chains were read from a single sample in a study of cytomegalovirus exposure and HLA in healthy donors. This table comes from immunoSEQ multiplex PCR, and its TCRdb copy is limited to in-frame clones, with some not included. This sample yields 250,000 to 350,000 clones, of which around 90% are seen a single time; roughly 0.96% belongs to the top ten. The sample taken for sequencing was PBMCs. Source of these receptors: a man aged 25 to 40 in good health and CMV-seronegative. Each CDR3 is given with its conserved first and last residue.

>TRBV10-1
CASSGQGRVYNSPLHF
>TRBV4-1
CASSQRQMAYEQYF
>TRBV15
CATSREGTDNSPLHF
>TRBV14
CASSQEPGGRAWYEQYF
>TRBV5-1
CASSLSQGYNSPLHF
>TRBV30
CAWSRQGIDEKLFF
>TRBV7-4
CASSCGQGPILKNSPLHF
>TRBV5-1
CASSFREASTGELFF
>TRBV4-1
CASSQVPGQGIGYTF
>TRBV5-4
CASSLAGLRYSNNEQFF
>TRBV7-9
CASSGRDYGYTF
>TRBV13
CASSLQGVYGYTF
>TRBV7-9
CASSFLGDGSQEQFF
>TRBV7-9
CASSERGDRGSEQYF
>TRBV18
CASSPTPGFSNQPQHF
>TRBV19
CASSMALRGRQGINQPQHF
>TRBV30
CAWSGQGGGQPQHF
>TRBV18
CASSYGQGRGSNEKLFF
>TRBV4-1
CASSQEGIRGHDGYTF
>TRBV11-2
CASSSGLYTDTQYF
>TRBV19
CASSRGARSTNEKLFF
>TRBV4-1
CASRASHGYGAGEDTQYF
>TRBV4-3
CASSQAPGSSYNSPLHF
>TRBV10-2
CASTGSGGTGANVLTF
>TRBV6-5
CASRISGGITGELFF
>TRBV4-1
CASSATGDPNEKLFF
>TRBV25-1
CASSDPSTGPNEKLFF
>TRBV6-1
CASSLTALNTEAFF
>TRBV5-1
CASSIQGVSPLHF
>TRBV27
CASSPGTSARTITDTQYF
>TRBV6-5
CASSYYVNRAPHEQYF
>TRBV25-1
CASSTRQGIHFTDTQYF
>TRBV4-3
CASSQDLDSQETQYF
>TRBV18
CASSPRRGLIAEETQYF
>TRBV7-9
CASSVKGATNEKLFF
>TRBV4-3
CASRVGTEYNSPLHF
>TRBV5-8
CASSWDGLAGISGELFF
>TRBV6-5
CASSPSTGLHQPQHF
>TRBV7-2
CASSLYGLGTDTQYF
>TRBV5-4
CASTYSETAPSYEQYF
>TRBV5-6
CASSLGDRFSYEQYF
>TRBV4-1
CASSLTLGAGTAPGYTF
>TRBV27
CASKGSGSLPETQYF
>TRBV20-1
CSATYLAPQHF
>TRBV27
CASSSNRLRTGGMGEQYF
>TRBV7-8
CASSSIGQGLSLGYTF
>TRBV5-1
CASSVIGTGDGYTF
>TRBV6-6
CASSYSSQGWEKLFF
>TRBV11-2
CASSSLQHRSPLHF
>TRBV29-1
CSVEGDRSYEQYF
>TRBV6-1
CASSEAPSGVVTYNEQFF
>TRBV5-5
CASSLGVQETQYF
>TRBV14
CASSQVGGVRNSPLHF
>TRBV6-5
CASSPGTAAYYGYTF
>TRBV27
CASSSSLGRDIQYF